Described below is a single TCR beta chain sequence and its context. This could be a read error, since a much larger clone is one nucleotide away. CDR3 of TCR beta was amplified from genomic DNA via a two-round multiplex PCR. Primers (each specific to one TRBV or TRBJ gene) were used in first-round PCR. TCRdb independently ran MiXCR on the multiplex PCR reads; one entry per CDR3 protein. The data contain about 18,000 distinct CDR3 sequences, 50% to 60% of them singletons. This entry is derived from a study of prognosis after radiotherapy for stage I lung cancer. CDR1 and CDR2 from the germline V gene are DFQATT and SNEGSKA (reference sequence). This CDR3 is built from 13 residues.

This specimen was PBMCs, taken before or after stereotactic body radiation therapy (not recorded which). This clonotype was sampled from a donor aged 50 or older with non-small cell lung cancer. This chain links TRBV20-1 with TRBJ2-7; D is possibly TRBD1 (6 bases). CDR3 loop: CSASRDTAYGQYF. The CDR3 DNA reads TGCAGTGCTTCCCGGGACACCGCCTACGGGCAGTACTTC.